The 31 T cell receptor beta chains given below trace back to one sample, sequenced in a study of cytomegalovirus exposure and HLA in healthy donors. In the PCR, 60 Vbeta and 13 Jbeta primers were used. Here immunoSEQ multiplex PCR was the method, and the copy in TCRdb shows in-frame clones only, minus some. Of 150,000 to 180,000 clones detected, around 79% appear once; the ten largest clones hold over 2.5%. Specimen: PBMCs. Every receptor here comes from a man younger than 35 in good health and CMV-seronegative.

This sequence joins TRBV9 and TRBJ2-3; 8 bases align to TRBD2. The CDR3 has 15 residues. In germline, CDR1 is SGDLS, CDR2 YYNGEE. V was pared by 0 bases and J by 6 bases, with 6 bases of the junction left unmatched. The CDR3 DNA is TGTGCCAGCAGCGTAGGTACCGGGGGGGCCGATACGCAGTATTTT. This gives the protein CASSVGTGGADTQYF.

V usage is TRBV5-4 and J usage is TRBJ2-5, with 11 nucleotides matching TRBD2. CDR1 is SGHNT and CDR2 is YYREEE in the germline V gene (reference sequence). The CDR3 runs to 16 residues. Germline trimming cut 4 bases from V and 4 bases from J; bases unmatched to any gene: 9. The CDR3 is CASSIDSGGASETQYF. The CDR3 DNA is TGTGCCAGCAGCATCGATAGCGGGGGGGCATCAGAGACCCAGTACTTC.

This rearrangement joins TRBV4-3 to TRBJ2-7; TRBD1 might be the D (5 bases). Germline CDR1 is LGHNA and CDR2 is YSLEER. The CDR3 loop spans 15 amino acids. V dropped 0 bases and J dropped 3 bases, with 12 bases sitting between them. The CDR3 DNA sequence: TGCGCCAGCAGCCAAGATAACAGGCCAAGCTACGAGCAGTACTTC. Translated, it gives CASSQDNRPSYEQYF.

The chain combines TRBV4-3 with TRBJ2-7; D unresolved. Trimming shortened V by 0 bases and J by 2 bases, and 11 bases separated the two germline ends. Germline loops: CDR1 LGHNA, CDR2 YSLEER. This CDR3 has 15 amino acids. The CDR3 DNA follows: TGCGCCAGCAGCCAAGAGCGGTCAGTCCCCTACGAGCAGTACTTC. Residues: CASSQERSVPYEQYF.

This chain links TRBV19 with TRBJ1-1, with a weak D call TRBD1 (6 bases). Germline V gene data show CDR1 as LNHDA and CDR2 as SQIVND (reference sequence). Deletions cut 5 bases from V and 2 bases from J, with 15 bases between. The CDR3 spans 15 residues. CDR3 coding DNA: TGTGCCAGTAGTCTCACAGGGATGGGTAACACTGAAGCTTTCTTT. Its translation is CASSLTGMGNTEAFF.

The chain carries TRBV7-2 and TRBJ2-1, with D perhaps matching TRBD2 (6 bases). The CDR3 loop spans 18 amino acids. In germline, CDR1 is SGHTA, CDR2 FQGNSA. V lost 1 base, J lost 2 bases, and 18 bases lay in between. CDR3 sequence: CASSLVSGRGRTYNEQFF. The CDR3 DNA follows: TGTGCCAGCAGCTTAGTTTCAGGGCGGGGCCGTACCTACAATGAGCAGTTCTTC.

This clone was seen a single time. This chain links TRBV2 with TRBJ2-1; no clear D. The germline gives CDR1 SNHLY, CDR2 FYNNEI. The length of the CDR3 is 11 residues. With 6 bases removed from V and 7 bases from J, the gap between germline ends came to 7 bases. CDR3 in amino acids: CASRDWNEQFF. The CDR3 DNA follows: TGTGCCAGCAGAGACTGGAATGAGCAGTTCTTC.

V gene TRBV6-1 combines with J gene TRBJ2-5, with 7 bases fitting TRBD2. With 4 bases clipped from V and 5 bases from J, the junction kept 4 bases outside the gene matches. Germline V gene lookup returns CDR1 MNHNS and CDR2 SASEGT. The CDR3 covers 13 residues. The CDR3 DNA sequence: TGTGCCAGCAGTGGAAGCGGGGCGGAGACCCAGTACTTC. This translates into CASSGSGAETQYF.

This sequence joins TRBV30 and TRBJ1-4, with a possible D match to TRBD1 (6 bases). V was cut by 0 bases and J by 5 bases, with 16 bases left in between. The CDR3 consists of 16 residues. In germline, CDR1 is GTSNPN, CDR2 SVGIG (reference sequence). The CDR3 sequence: CAWSVGLGALNEKLFF. The CDR3 nucleotides read TGTGCCTGGAGTGTAGGGTTGGGGGCGTTGAATGAAAAACTGTTTTTT. Complete variable domain (other parts from reference TRBV30 and TRBJ1-4): SQTIHQWPATLVQPVGSPLSLECTVEGTSNPNLYWYRQAAGRGLQLLFYSVGIGQISSEVPQNLSASRPQDRQFILSSKKLLLSDSGFYLCAWSVGLGALNEKLFFGSGTQLSVL.

The V and J genes are TRBV5-4 and TRBJ2-2; no clear D gene. The CDR3 has 16 residues. V shed 5 bases and J shed 1 base, with 15 bases lying between them. The V gene's germline CDR1 is SGHNT and CDR2 YYREEE (reference sequence). CDR3 in DNA: TGTGCCAGCAGACCCTCCAACAGCCTGAACACCGGGGAGCTGTTTTTT. Its protein product is CASRPSNSLNTGELFF.

This chain's CDR3 is CASSDSAEYNEQFF. In DNA form, the CDR3 reads TGTGCCAGCAGTGATTCGGCGGAATACAATGAGCAGTTCTTC. The chain has TRBV25-1 and TRBJ2-1, with unresolved D. The CDR3 contains 14 residues. The V and J ends lost 3 bases and 4 bases respectively, with 10 bases between them. The V gene's germline CDR1 is MGHDK and CDR2 SYGVNS. Using reference TRBV25-1 and TRBJ2-1 for the parts outside the CDR3, the full variable domain is EADIYQTPRYLVIGTGKKITLECSQTMGHDKMYWYQQDPGMELHLIHYSYGVNSTEKGDLSSESTVSRIRTEHFPLTLESARPSHTSQYLCASSDSAEYNEQFFGPGTRLTVL.

This clone has more than one count but fewer than ten. The CDR3 protein is CASSPSGQGDGAEAFF. The CDR3 DNA follows: TGTGCCAGCAGCCCTTCTGGACAGGGTGATGGCGCTGAAGCTTTCTTT. J is TRBJ1-1 and V is TRBV11-3; 8 positions match TRBD1. With V trimmed by 5 bases and J by 6 bases, 14 bases remained unmatched. CDR3 length equals 16 residues. Looked up from germline, CDR1 is SGHNT and CDR2 is YENEEA. Full variable domain (rest looked up from reference TRBV11-3 and TRBJ1-1): EAGVVQSPRYKIIEKKQPVAFWCNPISGHNTLYWYLQNLGQGPELLIRYENEEAVDDSQLPKDRFSAERLKGVDSTLKIQPAELGDSAVYLCASSPSGQGDGAEAFFGQGTRLTVV.

The chain employs TRBV27 and TRBJ1-3; D is undetermined. V shed 5 bases and J shed 0 bases, with 5 bases lying between them. CDR3 length equals 13 residues. Germline V CDR1 and CDR2: MNHEY, SMNVEV (reference sequence). This CDR3 is CASSPHSGNTIYF. The CDR3 nucleotides are TGTGCCAGCAGTCCCCACTCTGGAAACACCATATATTTT.

This clone appeared once. J is TRBJ2-5 and V is TRBV5-4, with D maybe TRBD2 (6 bases). CDR1 is SGHNT, CDR2 YYREEE, per germline (reference sequence). V was trimmed by 4 bases and J by 0 bases, leaving 13 bases between them. The CDR3 is 15 residues long. The CDR3 sequence: CASSAGSEYQETQYF. The CDR3, as DNA: TGTGCCAGCAGCGCGGGGTCGGAGTACCAAGAGACCCAGTACTTC.

The rearrangement uses TRBV7-3 and TRBJ2-3; tentative D call: TRBD2 (5 bases). Germline lookup yields CDR1 SGHTA and CDR2 FQGTGA. This CDR3 is 16 amino acids long. V lost 2 bases, J lost 0 bases, and 12 bases lay in between. CDR3 in amino acids: CASSLGSFPSTDTQYF. Written as DNA, the CDR3 is TGTGCCAGCAGCTTAGGGAGCTTCCCTAGCACAGATACGCAGTATTTT.

CDR3 sequence: CASSLEAGAYEQYF. CDR3 coding DNA: TGCGCCAGCAGCTTGGAGGCGGGGGCCTACGAGCAGTACTTC. V is TRBV5-1 and J is TRBJ2-7; TRBD2 aligns across 7 bases. V shed 0 bases and J 2 bases; nucleotides not matched to a gene: 2. The CDR3 has 14 amino acids. The germline V gene encodes CDR1 SGHRS and CDR2 YFSETQ.

This clone has only one observation. The CDR3 loop reads CASSSLAGGKYNEQFF. CDR3 DNA sequence: TGTGCCAGCAGTTCACTAGCGGGGGGCAAGTACAATGAGCAGTTCTTC. V usage is TRBV7-9 and J usage is TRBJ2-1, with TRBD2 matching 12 bases. The CDR3 loop spans 16 amino acids. V lost 6 bases, J lost 4 bases, and 7 bases stayed unmatched. CDR1 is SEHNR, CDR2 FQNEAQ, per germline (reference sequence). Combining the CDR3 with reference TRBV7-9 and TRBJ2-1 gives the whole variable domain DTGVSQNPRHKITKRGQNVTFRCDPISEHNRLYWYRQTLGQGPEFLTYFQNEAQLEKSRLLSDRFSAERPKGSFSTLEIQRTEQGDSAMYLCASSSLAGGKYNEQFFGPGTRLTVL.

The chain is built from TRBV18 and TRBJ1-2, with 9 bases that match TRBD1. CDR1 and CDR2 from the germline V gene are KGHSH and LQKENI. This CDR3 is built from 13 residues. Trimming removed 9 bases from V and 10 bases from J; junction bases left unmatched: 12. CDR3 loop: CASHRTGEEDYTF. CDR3 nucleotides: TGTGCCAGTCACAGGACAGGGGAAGAGGACTACACCTTC.

The rearrangement joins TRBV5-1 to TRBJ1-2; 8 bases line up with TRBD1. J was trimmed by 1 base and V by 4 bases; bases with no gene match: 9. This CDR3 comprises 16 residues. CDR1 is SGHRS, CDR2 YFSETQ, per germline. As DNA, the CDR3 is TGCGCCAGCAGCCGGGGACAGGCCACCTATAACTATGGCTACACCTTC. It specifies CASSRGQATYNYGYTF.

J is TRBJ1-1 and V is TRBV7-9, with D maybe TRBD1 (5 bases). V was cut by 6 bases and J by 1 base, with 12 bases left in between. Per germline, CDR1 SEHNR and CDR2 FQNEAQ (reference sequence). CDR3 length: 14 amino acids. The CDR3 region has the DNA TGTGCCAGCAGTCGCCCGACAGAGAACACTGAAGCTTTCTTT. Protein sequence: CASSRPTENTEAFF. Filled out from reference TRBV7-9 and TRBJ1-1, the complete variable domain reads DTGVSQNPRHKITKRGQNVTFRCDPISEHNRLYWYRQTLGQGPEFLTYFQNEAQLEKSRLLSDRFSAERPKGSFSTLEIQRTEQGDSAMYLCASSRPTENTEAFFGQGTRLTVV.

This clone has just a few counts. The chain has TRBV18 and TRBJ2-7, with TRBD1 as a possible D gene (6 bases). The V end lost 6 bases, the J end lost 6 bases, and 18 bases lay between the germline ends. The CDR3 runs 14 residues. Germline CDR1 is KGHSH and CDR2 is LQKENI. CDR3 in DNA: TGTGCCAGCTCCCCGGGACAACCCCCTTTCGAGCAGTACTTC. Protein sequence: CASSPGQPPFEQYF.

CDR3 DNA: TGTGCCAGCTCACCACCGGGGGGGCTGAACACCGGGGAGCTGTTTTTT. This translates into CASSPPGGLNTGELFF. V gene TRBV18 combines with J gene TRBJ2-2, with a possible D match to TRBD2 (7 bases). V lost 0 bases and J lost 1, with 9 bases in between. The CDR3 contains 16 residues. Germline lookup yields CDR1 KGHSH and CDR2 LQKENI.

The chain couples TRBV5-6 to TRBJ2-7; D unclear. Trimming pared 4 bases from V and 0 bases from J, leaving 11 bases between. Germline CDR1 and CDR2: SGHDT and YYEEEE. The length of the CDR3 is 14 residues. Written as DNA, the CDR3 is TGTGCCAGCAGCAATACACGTATCTCCTACGAGCAGTACTTC. Its protein is CASSNTRISYEQYF.

V gene TRBV5-1 combines with J gene TRBJ2-3; D is possibly TRBD1 (6 bases). Germline loops: CDR1 SGHRS, CDR2 YFSETQ. Trimming removed 0 bases from V and 6 bases from J, with 11 bases in between. The CDR3 covers 14 residues. CDR3 DNA: TGCGCCAGCAGCTTGGACAGGGCCGGGGATACGCAGTATTTT. Translation: CASSLDRAGDTQYF.

The J gene is TRBJ1-5, the V gene TRBV5-8; 7 positions match TRBD1. Germline values: CDR1 SGHTS, CDR2 YDEGEE. V trimming: 2 bases; J trimming: 5 bases; junction bases outside the gene matches: 7. This CDR3 comprises 15 residues. The DNA of the CDR3 is TGTGCCAGCAGCTTAAGGACAGGCCGGGATCAGCCCCAGCATTTT. It specifies CASSLRTGRDQPQHF. The whole variable domain, remainder taken from reference TRBV5-8 and TRBJ1-5, is EAGVTQSPTHLIKTRGQQATLRCSPISGHTSVYWYQQALGLGLQFLLWYDEGEERNRGNFPPRFSGRQFPNYSSELNVNALELEDSALYLCASSLRTGRDQPQHFGDGTRLSIL.

The V call is TRBV7-8, the J call TRBJ1-3; perhaps TRBD1 as D (5 bases). Germline V gene data show CDR1 as SGHVS and CDR2 as FQNEAQ. The CDR3 loop spans 16 amino acids. V lost 0 bases and J 7 bases, leaving 16 bases between the germline ends. The CDR3 coding sequence is TGTGCCAGCAGCTTAGCCCGGGCAGGGAAAAAGAACACCATATATTTT. Its translation is CASSLARAGKKNTIYF. Using reference TRBV7-8 and TRBJ1-3 for the parts outside the CDR3, the full variable domain is GAGVSQSPRYKVAKRGQDVALRCDPISGHVSLFWYQQALGQGPEFLTYFQNEAQLDKSGLPSDRFFAERPEGSVSTLKIQRTQQEDSAVYLCASSLARAGKKNTIYFGEGSWLTVV.

This clone appeared a single time. The chain combines TRBV29-1 with TRBJ1-1; 9 positions agree with TRBD1. This CDR3 spans 13 amino acids. Germline-derived CDR1 and CDR2 are SQVTM and ANQGSEA. V lost 7 bases, J lost 4 bases, and 7 bases stayed unmatched. The CDR3: CSAQQGASTEAFF. In nucleotides, the CDR3 is TGCAGCGCTCAACAGGGGGCTAGCACTGAAGCTTTCTTT.

This clone occurred a few times. The chain joins TRBV6-5 to TRBJ1-1, with 10 bases lining up with TRBD1. The CDR3 contains 16 residues. Germline assignment: CDR1 MNHEY and CDR2 SVGAGI. The J segment lost 4 bases and the V segment lost 0 bases, leaving 5 bases of the junction unmatched. In DNA, the CDR3 is TGTGCCAGCAGTTACTCGACAGGGGGCTCGGGCACTGAAGCTTTCTTT. This sequence encodes CASSYSTGGSGTEAFF.

CDR3 coding DNA: TGTGCCAGCAGCGTAGGCAGGGACCGACTAGCGGGGGACTTCACAGATACGCAGTATTTT. Translating it yields CASSVGRDRLAGDFTDTQYF. The V and J genes are TRBV9 and TRBJ2-3; TRBD2 agrees at 12 bases. The V gene end was trimmed by 0 bases and the J gene end by 2 bases; junction bases not matched to a gene: 13. This CDR3 is 20 amino acids long. Germline CDR1 and CDR2: SGDLS and YYNGEE.

The CDR3 protein is CASSLSIDQGETQYF. For the CDR3, the DNA is TGCGCCAGCAGCTTGTCAATTGATCAGGGGGAGACCCAGTACTTC. The V call is TRBV5-1, the J call TRBJ2-5, with TRBD1 as a possible D gene (6 bases). The CDR3 is 15 residues long. Trimming removed 1 base from V and 5 bases from J, with 15 bases in between. The germline gives CDR1 SGHRS, CDR2 YFSETQ.

The chain couples TRBV10-3 to TRBJ1-2; a weak D match, TRBD1 (6 bases). The CDR3 has 12 amino acids. Germline CDR1 and CDR2: ENHRY and SYGVKD. Trimming shortened V by 7 bases and J by 8 bases, and 14 bases separated the two germline ends. The chain's CDR3 is CAIMQGSEGYTF. The CDR3 bases are TGTGCCATCATGCAGGGGTCGGAGGGCTACACCTTC.